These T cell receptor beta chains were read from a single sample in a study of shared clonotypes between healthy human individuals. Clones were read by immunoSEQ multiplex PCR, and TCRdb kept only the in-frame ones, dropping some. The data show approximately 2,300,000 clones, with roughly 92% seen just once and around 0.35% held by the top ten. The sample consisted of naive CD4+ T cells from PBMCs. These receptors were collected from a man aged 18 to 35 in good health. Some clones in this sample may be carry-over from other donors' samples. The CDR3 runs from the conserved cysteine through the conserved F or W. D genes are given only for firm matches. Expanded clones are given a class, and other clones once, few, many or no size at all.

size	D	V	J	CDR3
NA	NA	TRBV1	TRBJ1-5	CTSSQAVLVNQPQHF
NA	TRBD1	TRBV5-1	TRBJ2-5	CASSFRTGEETQYF
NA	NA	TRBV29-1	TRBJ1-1	CSASTGNTEAFF
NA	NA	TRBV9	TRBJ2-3	CASSQVDESTDTQYF
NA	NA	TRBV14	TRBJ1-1	CASSQDRYTEAFF
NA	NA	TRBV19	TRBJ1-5	CASSIGGSSNQPQHF
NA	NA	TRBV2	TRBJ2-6	CASSLQTSAGANVLTF
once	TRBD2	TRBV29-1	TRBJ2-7	CSVATSGAYEQYF
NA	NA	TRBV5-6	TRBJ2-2	CASSLVAGTKVGELFF
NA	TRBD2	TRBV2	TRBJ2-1	CASSAEAGGFNEQFF
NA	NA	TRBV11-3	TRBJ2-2	CASSLGFWGTGTNTGELFF
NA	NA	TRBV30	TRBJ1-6	CAWSPRRGIGSPLHF
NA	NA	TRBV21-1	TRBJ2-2	CASSSPLRDSNTGELFF
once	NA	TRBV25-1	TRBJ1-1	CASSDPPNAEAFF
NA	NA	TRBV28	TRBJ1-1	CASSFWRKTPKNTEAFF
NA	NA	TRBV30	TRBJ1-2	CAWSTGANYGYTF
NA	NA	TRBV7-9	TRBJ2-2	CASSLVEAIDTGELFF
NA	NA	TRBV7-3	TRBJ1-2	CASSPDSNYGYTF